This TCR beta chain was retrieved from a study of beta chain features in type 1 diabetes. Study-level information: All samples yielded over 95,000,000 examined sorted cells.

General study points: Moderate but significant shortening of TCRB CDR3s was recorded in all four CD4+ subsets from Type 1 diabetes patients. HLA effects on TCRB rearrangement stayed unresolved here.

Expressed TCRB transcripts got sequenced, as all isolated RNA was reverse transcribed. Profiled with immunoSEQ multiplex PCR; TCRdb holds only in-frame clones, not every one. The sample lists about 140,000 clones, less than 15% occurring once. On average, the one heparinised blood draw given by each donor was approximately 0.12 L. Germline values: CDR1 SEHNR, CDR2 FQNEAQ (reference sequence). This CDR3 comprises 14 residues. Trimming left V 8 bases short and J 0 bases short, with 10 bases between. This clone has ten or more counts. As yet, its antigen is unknown. This sequence originates from a man aged 18 to 30 with type 1 diabetes. The rearrangement joins TRBV7-9 to TRBJ2-2; no reliable D call. Material for sequencing was central memory CD4+ T cells from blood. The CDR3 DNA reads as TGTGCCAGCTCGGAACAATCGAACACCGGGGAGCTGTTTTTT. Protein: CASSEQSNTGELFF.